Each of the 5 T cell receptor beta chains below was sequenced from the same sample in a study of CXCR3-negative and CXCR3-positive naive CD8 T cells. TRB cDNA was prepared as libraries by UMI-labeled 5' RACE. TCRdb reanalyzed the 5' RACE reads and collapses them to one entry per CDR3 protein, without DNA. This listing includes 20,000 to 25,000 distinct CDR3 sequences. Sequencing was carried out using memory CD8+ T cells from blood. The receptors shown here come from a human donor in good health. Some clones in this sample may be carry-over from other donors' samples.

The chain has TRBV3-1 and TRBJ1-1. Germline-derived CDR1 and CDR2 are LGHDT and YNNKEL (reference sequence). This CDR3 is built from 12 residues. The CDR3 protein is CASSQGQTEAFF.

The chain employs TRBV12-3 or TRBV12-4 and TRBJ2-7; TCRdb indicates TRBD1, and absent DNA this call remains unverified. The CDR3 is 13 residues long. The chain's CDR3 is CASSLSGPGEQYF.

The chain couples TRBV12-3 or TRBV12-4 to TRBJ1-1. There are 11 residues in the CDR3. CDR3 residues: CASSFEAGAFF.

The chain is built from TRBV9 and TRBJ2-5; with no DNA, the TCRdb D assignment of TRBD2 cannot be verified. This CDR3 is built from 13 residues. The germline V gene has CDR1 SGDLS and CDR2 YYNGEE. CDR3 sequence reads: CASRGTSEETQYF.

The rearrangement links TRBV28 to TRBJ2-1. The CDR3 sequence is 14 residues long. Germline V gene sequence: CDR1 MDHEN, CDR2 SYDVKM. The CDR3 loop is CASSMADTYNEQFF. The whole variable domain, remainder taken from reference TRBV28 and TRBJ2-1, is DVKVTQSSRYLVKRTGEKVFLECVQDMDHENMFWYRQDPGLGLRLIYFSYDVKMKEKGDIPEGYSVSREKKERFSLILESASTNQTSMYLCASSMADTYNEQFFGPGTRLTVL.